This T cell receptor beta chain was sequenced during a study of cytomegalovirus exposure and HLA in healthy donors. Regarding the study as a whole: Researchers left out some V segments, among them TRBV6-2 and TRBV6-3, as indistinguishable.

With V trimmed by 6 bases and J by 3 bases, 3 bases remained unmatched. The CDR3 sequence is 14 residues long. CDR1 and CDR2 (germline): MNHEY, SVGAGI. In the case of this clone: What it binds is not known.

PCR used 60 Vbeta primers and 13 Jbeta primers. How the authors handled the data: Some 9.9 million shared chains were among approximately 80 million unique TCR beta chains counted in a later analysis. Produced via immunoSEQ multiplex PCR; TCRdb's table is partial and in-frame only. V, J and clone size derive from that table, while D and trimming were established from the DNA sequence. This sample has around 67,000 clones, with roughly 74% found just once. The source is a woman aged 25 to 39 in good health and CMV-seropositive. The rearrangement uses TRBV6-5 and TRBJ2-7; 12 nucleotides align to TRBD1. The sample was PBMCs. CDR3 residues: CASRRDRGLYEQYF. CDR3 coding DNA: TGTGCCAGCAGAAGGGACAGGGGGCTCTACGAGCAGTACTTC.